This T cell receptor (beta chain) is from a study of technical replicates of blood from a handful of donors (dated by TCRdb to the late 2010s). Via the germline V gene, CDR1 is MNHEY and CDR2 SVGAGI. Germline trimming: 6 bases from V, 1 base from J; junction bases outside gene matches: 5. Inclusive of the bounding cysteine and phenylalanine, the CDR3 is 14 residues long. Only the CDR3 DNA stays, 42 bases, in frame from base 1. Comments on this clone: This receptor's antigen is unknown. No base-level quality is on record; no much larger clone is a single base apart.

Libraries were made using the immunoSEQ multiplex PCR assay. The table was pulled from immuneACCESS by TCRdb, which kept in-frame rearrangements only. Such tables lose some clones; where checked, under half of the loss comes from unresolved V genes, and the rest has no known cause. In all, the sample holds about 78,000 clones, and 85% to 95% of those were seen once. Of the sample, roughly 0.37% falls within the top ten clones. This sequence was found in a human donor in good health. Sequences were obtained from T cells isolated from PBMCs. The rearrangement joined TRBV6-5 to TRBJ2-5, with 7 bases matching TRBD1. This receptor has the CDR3 CASRTRDSQETQYF. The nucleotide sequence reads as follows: TGTGCCAGCAGAACCCGGGACAGCCAAGAGACCCAGTACTTC.